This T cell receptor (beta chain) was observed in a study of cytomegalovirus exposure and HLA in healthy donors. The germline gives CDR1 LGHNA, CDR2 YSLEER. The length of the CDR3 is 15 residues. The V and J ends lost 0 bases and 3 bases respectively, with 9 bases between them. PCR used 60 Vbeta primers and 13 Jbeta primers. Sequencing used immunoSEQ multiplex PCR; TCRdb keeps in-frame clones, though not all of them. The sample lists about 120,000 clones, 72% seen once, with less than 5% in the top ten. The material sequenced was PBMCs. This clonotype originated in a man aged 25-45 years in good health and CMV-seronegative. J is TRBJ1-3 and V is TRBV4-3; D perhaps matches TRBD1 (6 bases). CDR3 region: CASSQEGTRGNTIYF. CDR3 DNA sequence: TGCGCCAGCAGCCAAGAGGGGACACGTGGAAACACCATATATTTT.